The present TCR beta chain was sequenced within a study of spatial heterogeneity in lung cancer. The wider study: Compared with alpha-chain sequences, beta-chain sequences were consistently detected in greater numbers. Study observations and caveats: Coverage was estimated at around 7% of tumor T cells for alpha chains and less than 15% for beta chains. Counts of expanded intratumoral alpha and beta TCRs tracked tumor mutation counts.

This clonotype appeared many times. What it binds is unknown. Between the trimmed V and J ends, which lost 4 bases and 2 bases, there was a span of 10 bases. Germline CDR1 is ENHRY and CDR2 is SYGVKD. This CDR3 is 14 amino acids long. The sample's time point: sample taken at primary tumor resection. 72 TRACERx patients with early, untreated non-small cell lung cancer donated samples. From tumor, nontumor lung or frozen PBMC, whole RNA was taken unsorted for sequencing. TCRdb used MiXCR to reprocess the 5' RACE reads, holding one entry per CDR3 protein. The profile shows 17,000 or so distinct CDR3 sequences, around 6% of them singletons.

The gene calls are TRBV10-3 and TRBJ2-3, with D perhaps matching TRBD1 (5 bases). This receptor was identified in a male donor with early-stage non-small cell lung cancer. The sequenced sample was lung tumor tissue, obtained at surgery. The CDR3 region has the DNA TGTGCCATCAGTGGGAAGGGGATCACAGATACGCAGTATTTT. Encoded protein: CAISGKGITDTQYF.